One T cell receptor (beta chain) is described in this entry. Its cognate antigen is unknown. Germline assignment: CDR1 SNHLY and CDR2 FYNNEI. The CDR3 is made up of 15 amino acids. Trimming removed 10 bases from V and 5 bases from J, with 22 bases in between. These data belong to a study of shared clonotypes between healthy human individuals. The study, taken as a whole, reports: Several donors had about 5% of their naive CD4 clonotypes in common. For sorted subsets, rarefaction showed incomplete sequencing despite large depth.

Sequenced by immunoSEQ multiplex PCR; TCRdb stores in-frame clones only, minus some. There are some 800,000 clones in the sample; roughly 92% occur only once, and approximately 25% lies in the top ten. CD8 cells classed as naive were CD45RO-negative and positively selected for CCR7, excluding terminally differentiated effector memory CD45RA+ cells. The V and J genes are TRBV2 and TRBJ2-3; D may correspond to TRBD1 or TRBD2 (6 bases each). This receptor was taken from a man in his thirties or forties in good health. Sequenced: naive CD8+ T cells sorted from blood. CDR3 sequence: CAMTATLEGGDTQYF. The CDR3 DNA is TGTGCCATGACCGCGACACTAGAGGGGGGAGATACGCAGTATTTT.